A single sample gave rise to the 30 T cell receptor beta chains below, sequenced in a study of shared clonotypes between healthy human individuals. Generated by immunoSEQ multiplex PCR, the TCRdb table keeps only in-frame clones and is missing some. The sample carries about 500,000 clones, roughly 80% recorded once. The sequenced sample consisted of PBMCs. The receptors stem from a woman aged 40 to 50 in good health. Some clones in this sample may be carry-over from other donors' samples.

In regard to this clone: A far larger clone is only one base removed, so a read error is likely. It is unclear where the CDR3 begins or ends on the DNA, so no DNA is shown, and the CDR3 is as TCRdb lists it. The chain joins TRBV29-1 to TRBJ1-2. The CDR3 extends over 11 residues, inclusive of both ends. Germline-derived CDR1 and CDR2 are SQVTM and ANQGSEA. The CDR3 here is CSESPNYGCTF.

The chain couples TRBV11-2 to TRBJ2-3; D assignment may be TRBD1 or TRBD2 (5 bases each). The CDR3 totals 15 residues. Between the trimmed V and J ends, which lost 0 bases and 0 bases, there was a span of 7 bases. CDR1 and CDR2 (germline): SGHAT, FQNNGV. In DNA form, the CDR3 reads TGTGCCAGCAGCTTAGATGGGGGTAGCACAGATACGCAGTATTTT. It yields the protein CASSLDGGSTDTQYF.

This clone came up once. This CDR3 reads CASGLGRGLGNTEAFF. Written as DNA, the CDR3 is TGTGCTAGTGGTTTGGGCAGGGGGTTAGGTAACACTGAAGCTTTCTTT. The V call is TRBV12-5, the J call TRBJ1-1, with 7 bases aligning to TRBD1. Trimming cost V 1 base and J 2 bases; bases outside gene matches: 7. The CDR3 sequence is 16 residues long. The germline V gene has CDR1 LGHNT and CDR2 FRNRAP.

The chain couples TRBV7-3 to TRBJ2-5; D is perhaps TRBD2 (6 bases). Germline CDR1 and CDR2: SGHTA and FQGTGA. The germline V and J ends were trimmed by 4 bases and 5 bases, with 11 bases remaining between them. There are 13 residues in the CDR3. This chain's CDR3 is CASSSTRWETQYF. The CDR3 DNA reads as TGTGCCAGCAGCTCGACTAGGTGGGAGACCCAGTACTTC.

This clone was observed many times. V is TRBV27 and J is TRBJ1-1, with a possible D match to TRBD1 (6 bases). Trimming shortened V by 2 bases and J by 4 bases, and 14 bases separated the two germline ends. This CDR3 is built from 15 residues. Per the germline V gene, CDR1 is MNHEY and CDR2 is SMNVEV (reference sequence). The CDR3 nucleotides are TGTGCCAGCAGTTTAAGGGGGGGCCGCGGCACTGAAGCTTTCTTT. Its protein is CASSLRGGRGTEAFF.

This chain links TRBV18 with TRBJ2-5; 11 nucleotides match TRBD1. The J call may be faulty, since TRBJ2-7 better matches the DNA end. CDR1 is KGHSH and CDR2 is LQKENI in the germline V gene. The CDR3 is 14 residues long. CDR3 sequence: CASSPRGQGGEQYF. The CDR3 nucleotides are TGTGCCAGCTCACCACGGGGACAGGGGGGCGAGCAGTACTTC.

In its sample, this clone was seen once. The chain combines TRBV6-6 with TRBJ2-1; 7 bases are a match to TRBD2. The V gene end was trimmed by 4 bases and the J gene end by 4 bases; junction bases not matched to a gene: 7. CDR1 MNHNY and CDR2 SVGAGI come from the germline V gene (reference sequence). There are 15 residues in the CDR3. The DNA for the CDR3 is TGTGCCAGCAGTTTCACGACCGGGGGGTACAATGAGCAGTTCTTC. Protein sequence: CASSFTTGGYNEQFF.

The J gene is TRBJ1-5, the V gene TRBV6-1; no reliable D call. CDR1 is MNHNS and CDR2 is SASEGT in the germline V gene. The ends were cut back, 0 bases at V and 7 bases at J, with 4 bases in the middle. This CDR3 spans 12 amino acids. The CDR3 loop is CASSEAGQPQHF. The CDR3 DNA follows: TGTGCCAGCAGTGAAGCGGGGCAGCCCCAGCATTTT.

This chain connects TRBV7-6 to TRBJ2-7; no clear D gene. This CDR3 has 15 amino acids. V lost 5 bases to trimming and J lost 0 bases, with 14 bases between them. Germline V lookup: CDR1 SGHVS, CDR2 FNYEAQ. CDR3 residues: CASSQGFGYSYEQYF. The CDR3 nucleotides read TGTGCCAGCAGCCAAGGGTTTGGGTACTCCTACGAGCAGTACTTC.

This clone was observed a few times. A single base is all that separates this from a far larger clone, so a read error is likely. The CDR3 region is CAWNPLGGEQYF. The CDR3 nucleotides are TGTGCCTGGAACCCCCTGGGGGGAGAGCAGTACTTC. The rearrangement links TRBV30 to TRBJ2-7, with D possibly matching TRBD2 (6 bases). The CDR3 has 12 residues. The V and J ends lost 4 bases and 7 bases respectively, with 14 bases between them. From germline, CDR1 is GTSNPN and CDR2 SVGIG (reference sequence).

This clone was seen a handful of times. A read error is likely here: a far larger clone is one base away. Other DNA sequences in this specimen translate into the identical CDR3. The V gene is TRBV28, the J gene TRBJ2-2; the match to TRBD2 covers 7 bases. Germline V CDR1 and CDR2: MDHEN, SYDVKM. After removal of 6 bases from V and 1 base from J, the junction contained 5 bases not matched to a gene. This CDR3 has 15 amino acids. The CDR3 spells CASRKASGNTGELFF. The CDR3 nucleotides read TGTGCCAGCAGGAAGGCTAGCGGGAACACCGGGGAGCTGTTTTTT. Combining the CDR3 with reference TRBV28 and TRBJ2-2 gives the whole variable domain DVKVTQSSRYLVKRTGEKVFLECVQDMDHENMFWYRQDPGLGLRLIYFSYDVKMKEKGDIPEGYSVSREKKERFSLILESASTNQTSMYLCASRKASGNTGELFFGEGSRLTVL.

V and J are TRBV7-3 and TRBJ2-3; D unresolved. Trimming cost V 2 bases and J 4 bases, with 13 bases left between them. There are 15 residues in the CDR3. The germline V gene encodes CDR1 SGHTA and CDR2 FQGTGA. CDR3 coding DNA: TGTGCCAGCAGCTTAGTGGCTCTAAGGGCAGATACGCAGTATTTT. It yields the protein CASSLVALRADTQYF.

This rearrangement joins TRBV27 to TRBJ2-2; 9 bases agree with TRBD1. Germline values: CDR1 MNHEY, CDR2 SMNVEV (reference sequence). The CDR3 sequence is 17 residues long. V lost 6 bases, J lost 6 bases, and 14 bases stayed unmatched. The DNA of the CDR3 is TGTGCCAGCAGCAAACAGGGGGCGCAAGCGTCGGCCGGGGAGCTGTTTTTT. It codes for CASSKQGAQASAGELFF.

V and J are TRBV28 and TRBJ2-4, with D perhaps assigned TRBD1 or TRBD2 (6 bases each). Deletions cut 2 bases from V and 6 bases from J, with 14 bases between. Germline-derived CDR1 and CDR2 are MDHEN and SYDVKM. The length of the CDR3 is 15 residues. The CDR3, as DNA: TGTGCCAGCAGTTTACGCGGGACATGGGTAAACATTCAGTACTTC. This translates into CASSLRGTWVNIQYF. The variable domain in full, with the rest retrieved from reference TRBV28 and TRBJ2-4, is DVKVTQSSRYLVKRTGEKVFLECVQDMDHENMFWYRQDPGLGLRLIYFSYDVKMKEKGDIPEGYSVSREKKERFSLILESASTNQTSMYLCASSLRGTWVNIQYFGAGTRLSVL.

Points on this clone: A much larger clone sits a single nucleotide away, making a read error possible. This sequence joins TRBV7-2 and TRBJ2-4; D gene unclear. The CDR3 has 13 residues. Germline assignment: CDR1 SGHTA and CDR2 FQGNSA. The V end lost 6 bases, the J end lost 7 bases, and 13 bases lay between the germline ends. This CDR3 is CASSNGRDNIQYF. The DNA for the CDR3 is TGTGCCAGCAGTAATGGCCGTGACAACATTCAGTACTTC.

A few counts support this clone. This chain links TRBV5-1 with TRBJ2-5, with D maybe TRBD1 (6 bases). This CDR3 spans 15 amino acids. V was pared by 2 bases and J by 4 bases, with 15 bases between. Looked up from germline, CDR1 is SGHRS and CDR2 is YFSETQ. This chain's CDR3 is CASSLQGFGLETQYF. The CDR3 coding sequence is TGCGCCAGCAGCTTACAGGGCTTTGGGTTAGAGACCCAGTACTTC.

This clone was counted at least ten times. The chain recombines TRBV5-4 with TRBJ2-5, with 7 bases identical to TRBD2. Germline CDR1 SGHNT, CDR2 YYREEE (reference sequence). V lost 4 bases to trimming and J lost 5 bases; unmatched junction nucleotides: 11. The CDR3 is 15 amino acids. CDR3 region: CASSLGGSKGETQYF. The CDR3 DNA reads TGTGCCAGCAGCCTCGGGGGGAGTAAGGGGGAGACCCAGTACTTC.

This clone is labeled medium-sized. Other DNA sequences in the same sample also yield this CDR3. The chain links TRBV7-8 to TRBJ2-7, with 8 bases lining up with TRBD2. CDR1 is SGHVS and CDR2 is FQNEAQ in the germline V gene. The CDR3 runs 18 residues. Germline trimming cut 3 bases from V and 3 bases from J; bases unmatched to any gene: 16. The CDR3, as DNA: TGTGCCAGCAGCTTTTTAGCGGGACGAAGCCTAGGGAACTACGAGCAGTACTTC. Translating gives CASSFLAGRSLGNYEQYF. The whole variable domain, remainder taken from reference TRBV7-8 and TRBJ2-7, is GAGVSQSPRYKVAKRGQDVALRCDPISGHVSLFWYQQALGQGPEFLTYFQNEAQLDKSGLPSDRFFAERPEGSVSTLKIQRTQQEDSAVYLCASSFLAGRSLGNYEQYFGPGTRLTVT.

Points on this clone: Other DNA sequences of this sample code for an identical CDR3. The chain is built from TRBV2 and TRBJ2-7; 8 nucleotides match TRBD1. Trimming at V came to 4 bases and at J to 1 base, leaving 3 bases not matched to a gene. Germline V lookup: CDR1 SNHLY, CDR2 FYNNEI. CDR3 length: 14 residues. In DNA form, the CDR3 reads TGTGCCAGCAGTGCCACAGGGGGGTCCTACGAGCAGTACTTC. Encoded protein: CASSATGGSYEQYF.

The chain links TRBV4-2 to TRBJ1-2; D may be TRBD1 (5 bases). Germline lookup yields CDR1 LGHNA and CDR2 YNFKEQ. The ends were cut back, 1 base at V and 5 bases at J, with 14 bases in the middle. This CDR3 comprises 15 residues. In DNA form, the CDR3 reads TGTGCCAGCAGCCAAGGGCAGGGAGAGGGTTATGGCTACACCTTC. Its translation is CASSQGQGEGYGYTF.

V gene TRBV2 combines with J gene TRBJ2-1, with TRBD2 identical over 10 bases. The CDR3 sequence is 16 residues long. Germline-derived CDR1 and CDR2 are SNHLY and FYNNEI. Trimming at V came to 6 bases and at J to 4 bases, leaving 9 bases not matched to a gene. CDR3 nucleotide sequence: TGTGCCAGCAGCGGTCGTGGGACTAGCGCTTACAATGAGCAGTTCTTC. Translated: CASSGRGTSAYNEQFF.

This clone was counted a few times. The rearrangement joins TRBV5-4 to TRBJ2-1, with 8 bases matching TRBD1. With 4 bases clipped from V and 4 bases from J, the junction kept 7 bases outside the gene matches. The CDR3 covers 15 residues. CDR1 and CDR2 from the germline V gene are SGHNT and YYREEE (reference sequence). Here the CDR3 reads CASSRRGQAYNEQFF. CDR3 DNA: TGTGCCAGCAGCAGAAGGGGACAGGCTTACAATGAGCAGTTCTTC.

The chain uses TRBV5-1 and TRBJ2-1; 9 nucleotides match TRBD2. CDR1 and CDR2 (germline): SGHRS, YFSETQ. Unmatched junction bases numbered 2, after V lost 1 base and J lost 3 bases. CDR3 length equals 15 residues. CDR3 residues: CASSLRSGSYNEQFF. CDR3 DNA: TGCGCCAGCAGCTTGCGTAGCGGGAGCTACAATGAGCAGTTCTTC.

The chain joins TRBV5-6 to TRBJ2-7, with TRBD1 matching 7 bases. Trimming at V came to 1 base and at J to 3 bases, leaving 1 base not matched to a gene. The CDR3 spans 13 residues. The germline CDR1 and CDR2 sequences are SGHDT and YYEEEE. CDR3 sequence reads: CASSLTGVYEQYF. DNA of the CDR3: TGTGCCAGCAGCTTGACAGGGGTCTACGAGCAGTACTTC. The complete variable domain, with remaining parts taken from reference TRBV5-6 and TRBJ2-7, reads DAGVTQSPTHLIKTRGQQVTLRCSPKSGHDTVSWYQQALGQGPQFIFQYYEEEERQRGNFPDRFSGHQFPNYSSELNVNALLLGDSALYLCASSLTGVYEQYFGPGTRLTVT.

The V gene is TRBV7-9, the J gene TRBJ2-5; TRBD1 aligns across 8 bases. CDR1 SEHNR and CDR2 FQNEAQ come from the germline V gene (reference sequence). The CDR3 consists of 14 residues. With V trimmed by 7 bases and J by 2 bases, 6 bases remained unmatched. The CDR3 DNA sequence: TGTGCCAGCACCCTACAGGGGGTTCAAGAGACCCAGTACTTC. It yields the protein CASTLQGVQETQYF.

On this clone itself: The same CDR3 can be traced to other DNA sequences in this sample. The genes are TRBV27 and TRBJ2-1, with 15 bases aligning to TRBD2. Germline V gene lookup returns CDR1 MNHEY and CDR2 SMNVEV (reference sequence). The CDR3 sequence is 15 residues long. V lost 6 bases to trimming and J lost 7 bases; unmatched junction nucleotides: 4. CDR3 in amino acids: CASSSGTSGRNEQFF. The DNA of the CDR3 is TGTGCCAGCAGCTCCGGGACTAGCGGGAGGAATGAGCAGTTCTTC.

This chain links TRBV10-2 with TRBJ2-5; 9 bases fit TRBD2. The CDR3 sequence is 14 residues long. Unmatched junction bases numbered 6, after V lost 7 bases and J lost 3 bases. Germline-derived CDR1 and CDR2 are WSHSY and SAAADI. In DNA, the CDR3 is TGCGCCAGCAAGAGCGGGAGGTCGGAAGAGACCCAGTACTTC. Translation: CASKSGRSEETQYF.

Only one count was recorded for this clone. The chain is built from TRBV29-1 and TRBJ1-1; D unclear. V gave up 8 bases and J gave up 4 bases, with 17 bases separating them. The CDR3 runs 13 residues. Germline values: CDR1 SQVTM, CDR2 ANQGSEA. The CDR3 reads CSYGVGLGTEAFF. CDR3 sequence (DNA): TGCAGCTACGGAGTGGGGTTAGGCACTGAAGCTTTCTTT.

The chain couples TRBV30 to TRBJ1-2, with D perhaps matching TRBD1 (5 bases). V lost 1 base and J 8 bases, leaving 20 bases between the germline ends. CDR1 GTSNPN and CDR2 SVGIG come from the germline V gene (reference sequence). The CDR3 contains 15 residues. CDR3 region: CAWSAQRSGTEGYTF. In DNA form, the CDR3 reads TGTGCCTGGAGTGCCCAGAGGTCGGGGACTGAGGGCTACACCTTC.

V is TRBV15 and J is TRBJ2-7, with TRBD2 as a possible D gene (5 bases). This CDR3 contains 14 residues. Germline lookup yields CDR1 LNHNV and CDR2 YYDKDF (reference sequence). Deletions cut 0 bases from V and 5 bases from J, with 11 bases between. The CDR3 here is CATSRDRTGNEQYF. The CDR3 region has the DNA TGTGCCACCAGCAGAGATAGAACGGGGAACGAGCAGTACTTC.